Included here is one T cell receptor (beta chain) sequence, with context. Its specificity is not known. Trimming pared 2 bases from V and 4 bases from J, leaving 19 bases between. The CDR3 length is 17 residues. CDR1 is LNHNV, CDR2 YYDKDF, per germline (reference sequence). These data belong to a study of circulating and synovial CD4+ cells in juvenile arthritis. Sequencing used immunoSEQ multiplex PCR; TCRdb keeps in-frame clones, though not all of them. Of 25,000 to 35,000 clones in the sample, approximately 92% were seen once. The study's findings and limits: CPL versus bulk CD4 samples: T cell genome counts differed by at least an order of magnitude.

Donors were patients with active juvenile idiopathic arthritis. The specimen was CD4+ T cells from blood. The clonotype was recovered from a human donor with juvenile idiopathic arthritis. The rearrangement uses TRBV15 and TRBJ2-3; maybe TRBD1 (6 bases). CDR3 amino acids: CATSRTPRGSGADTQYF. The DNA of the CDR3 is TGTGCCACCAGCAGAACCCCGAGGGGGAGTGGGGCAGATACGCAGTATTTT.